The TCR beta chain described here comes from a study of a mutant IDH1 vaccine in newly diagnosed glioma (dated by TCRdb to the early 2020s). Turning to the overall study: Of the approximately 29 treated patients, approximately 60% were male and approximately 38% were female, and a mean age of 40.4 years was recorded. Peripheral blood samples were drawn at six visits, namely V03 (baseline), V05, V07, V10, V12 and V13. Prior to enrollment, patients had been given standard therapy consisting of radiotherapy alone, temozolomide alone, or radiochemotherapy with temozolomide, with the combination given to most patients. Longitudinal TCRB deep sequencing was performed for about two dozen treated patients wherever samples were available for exploratory analyses.

Sample time point, as interpreted from the label and publication: baseline, week 1 (first vaccination visit). The sample's treatment or condition, from its label and the paper: pre-vaccination baseline after standard-of-care therapy. The donors had newly diagnosed IDH1-mutant astrocytomas of WHO grade 3 or 4 that showed loss of nuclear ATRX. The samples were drawn from NOA16, a multicentre, single-arm, open-label phase I trial in Germany that tested a mutant IDH1 peptide vaccine in humans for the first time. Visit V03 blood draws served as the baseline sample for immunogenicity testing. The DNeasy Blood and Tissue Kit was used to extract genomic DNA from EDTA blood for TCRB sequencing. Libraries were prepared through the immunoSEQ multiplex PCR assay. Following the manufacturer's protocol, the hsTCRB Kit was used to amplify rearranged TCR beta chain sequences. TCRB libraries were sequenced on an Illumina MiSeq. On the authors' methods: Demultiplexing, trimming and gene mapping were performed with the kit vendor's proprietary platform. This is the immuneACCESS table as TCRdb keeps it, with only in-frame sequences that have V and J called. A part of the clones is gone; compared with another copy, unresolved V genes explain less than half, and the rest is unexplained. Clone size and V and J calls were adopted from that table, with D and trimming inferred from the DNA. The sample has 25,000 to 35,000 clones on record, roughly 87% of them singletons. Roughly a fifth of the sample is held by the ten biggest clonotypes.

Inclusive of the bounding cysteine and phenylalanine, the CDR3 is 16 residues long. The CDR3 DNA has 48 bases and is translated from base 1. CDR1 SGHVS and CDR2 FNYEAQ are derived from the germline V gene. Relative to germline, V is 3 bases shorter and J is 0 bases shorter, with 14 bases between their ends. What the authors observed across the whole study: Immune responses induced by the vaccine were seen in roughly 95% of patients across multiple MHC alleles. The authors noted that analyses of patient blood samples could not be reproduced because of sample limitations. Pseudoprogression appeared unrelated to alterations in the top peripheral T cell clonotypes detected by TCRB sequencing. Selection of PBMC samples for TCRB deep sequencing was based on availability.

In regard to this clone: Its antigen target is currently unknown. Per-nucleotide qualities are absent, and no much larger clonotype sits a single base away.

Material: PBMCs, obtained from a glioma patient treated with radiotherapy, temozolomide or both. This clonotype originated in a man aged 25 to 40 with glioma. The chain employs TRBV7-6 and TRBJ1-1, with a tentative D gene TRBD1 over 5 matching bases. The nucleotide sequence is TGTGCCAGCAGCTTCGCTCCCGGGACGGTGAACACTGAAGCTTTCTTT. Translated, it reads CASSFAPGTVNTEAFF. Where the CDR3 stops, the reference TRBV7-6 and TRBJ1-1 genes take over; the full variable domain is GAGVSQSPRYKVTKRGQDVALRCDPISGHVSLYWYRQALGQGPEFLTYFNYEAQQDKSGLPNDRFSAERPEGSISTLTIQRTEQRDSAMYRCASSFAPGTVNTEAFFGQGTRLTVV.